This TCR beta chain stems from a study of CD8 T cells in ankylosing spondylitis. General study results and limits: Prior literature has documented some motif variants in synovial fluid and blood from reactive arthritis. Disease-linked clones proved CD8+ and comparatively uncommon in peripheral blood. The study identified a TCR beta motif of roughly eight highly homologous variants that appeared characteristic of ankylosing spondylitis blood. Researchers reportedly found disease-linked clones significantly enriched in matched ankylosing spondylitis synovial fluid.

The TCR beta libraries were generated through quantitative 5'-RACE incorporating molecular barcodes. MiXCR, applied by TCRdb to the 5' RACE reads, yields one record per CDR3 protein. The sample holds roughly 400,000 distinct CDR3 sequences, around 22% seen once. This clonotype showed up just a few times. Its antigen is unidentified. This CDR3 is 15 amino acids long. J gave up 5 bases and V 7 bases, and 11 bases lay outside the gene matches. The germline V gene encodes CDR1 MNHNS and CDR2 SASEGT. Material for sequencing was blood, either unsorted or a sorted T cell fraction (not recorded which). The clonotype comes from a male donor with ankylosing spondylitis. The V call is TRBV6-1, the J call TRBJ1-5, with 7 bases that match TRBD1. This chain's CDR3 is CASTYDDRVDQPQHF. CDR3 nucleotides: TGTGCCAGCACCTATGACGACAGGGTCGATCAGCCCCAGCATTTT.